This record covers a single T cell receptor beta chain. Its antigen is still unknown. Together with a sample-barcoded 5' primer, a J-beta primer mix was included in a second PCR lasting 7 to 11 cycles. Each sample provided no less than 2.5 million CDR3-containing paired-end reads. TCRdb fed the 5' RACE reads into MiXCR, producing one record per CDR3 protein. The data show approximately 800,000 distinct CDR3 sequences, with about three fifths seen just once and approximately 23% held by the top ten. This specimen belongs to a study of blood T cells in healthy people across ages. Turning to the study itself: About one barcoded beta molecule per two T cells was captured by template switching.

Donation came from healthy Caucasian individuals in Russia who were aged about 6 to 95. General study points: More naive CD4+ cells and higher diversity marked long-lived donors relative to aged donors.

Germline V gene lookup returns CDR1 LNHNV and CDR2 YYDKDF (reference sequence). CDR3 length equals 17 residues. V lost 3 bases to trimming and J lost 3 bases; unmatched junction nucleotides: 10. The receptor's source is a man younger than 40 in good health. The chain joins TRBV15 to TRBJ2-1; 8 bases agree with TRBD1. Sequenced material: blood. This CDR3 is CATSRDRWTGNYNEQFF. Here the CDR3 DNA reads TGTGCCACCAGCAGGGACCGATGGACAGGGAACTACAATGAGCAGTTCTTC. Based on the CDR3 plus reference TRBV15 and TRBJ2-1, the full variable domain is DAMVIQNPRYQVTQFGKPVTLSCSQTLNHNVMYWYQQKSSQAPKLLFHYYDKDFNNEADTPDNFQSRRPNTSFCFLDIRSPGLGDTAMYLCATSRDRWTGNYNEQFFGPGTRLTVL.